The 15 T cell receptor beta chains given below trace back to one sample, sequenced in a study of T cell changes during pregnancy in multiple sclerosis. The protocol was immunoSEQ multiplex PCR, while the TCRdb copy is restricted to in-frame clones and leaves out a portion. The data hold around 39,000 clones, with approximately 88% observed a single time. This sample comprised CD4+ T cells from peripheral blood mononuclear cells, obtained before pregnancy. The source of these receptors is a female donor with multiple sclerosis, enrolled in a pregnancy study.

The chain links TRBV18 to TRBJ2-5; TRBD1 might be the D (6 bases). With 3 bases removed from V and 0 bases from J, the gap between germline ends came to 11 bases. The CDR3 is made up of 15 amino acids. Germline V gene sequence: CDR1 KGHSH, CDR2 LQKENI. The CDR3 nucleotides are TGTGCCAGCTCACCTCGAGACAGGAACCAAGAGACCCAGTACTTC. As protein: CASSPRDRNQETQYF.

The chain recombines TRBV30 with TRBJ2-1; possible D gene TRBD2, 6 bases. This CDR3 region has 13 residues. Trimming removed 8 bases at V and 10 bases at J, with 21 bases between. Germline CDR1 and CDR2: GTSNPN and SVGIG (reference sequence). The CDR3 DNA reads as TGTGCCCTGAGCGGGCCGTCCAGCGGGGAGCAGTTCTTC. It yields the protein CALSGPSSGEQFF.

The CDR3 coding sequence is TGCGCCAGCAGCTTGGTTGCAGGAATGAACACTGAAGCTTTCTTT. Amino acids: CASSLVAGMNTEAFF. V usage is TRBV5-1 and J usage is TRBJ1-1; D gene ambiguous. CDR1 and CDR2 (germline): SGHRS, YFSETQ. This CDR3 is 15 amino acids long. Trimming pared 0 bases from V and 0 bases from J, leaving 9 bases between.

The rearrangement uses TRBV4-1 and TRBJ2-3; 7 bases fit TRBD2. The J segment lost 5 bases and the V segment lost 4 bases, leaving 9 bases of the junction unmatched. CDR3 size: 15 residues. Germline lookup yields CDR1 MGHRA and CDR2 YSYEKL. This chain's CDR3 is CASSLGGVREDTQYF. CDR3 nucleotides: TGCGCCAGCAGCCTTGGGGGGGTACGAGAAGATACGCAGTATTTT.

The chain recombines TRBV19 with TRBJ1-2; 7 nucleotides agree with TRBD1. The CDR3 has 13 amino acids. V lost 10 bases to trimming and J lost 3 bases; unmatched junction nucleotides: 8. Germline V gene data show CDR1 as LNHDA and CDR2 as SQIVND (reference sequence). CDR3 coding DNA: TGTGCCACCACAGACAGGGATTACTATGGCTACACCTTC. As protein: CATTDRDYYGYTF.

This clone was observed a handful of times. The chain has TRBV9 and TRBJ1-4, with unresolved D. The CDR3 covers 14 residues. V gave up 3 bases and J gave up 8 bases, with 14 bases separating them. Per the germline V gene, CDR1 is SGDLS and CDR2 is YYNGEE. The CDR3 protein is CASSAGGVREKLFF. The CDR3, as DNA: TGTGCCAGCAGCGCTGGCGGGGTGAGGGAAAAACTGTTTTTT.

This chain connects TRBV18 to TRBJ2-7; 13 positions agree with TRBD2. Per germline, CDR1 KGHSH and CDR2 LQKENI. CDR3 length equals 16 residues. V gave up 4 bases and J gave up 4 bases; unmatched junction bases: 7. The CDR3 protein is CASSLGTSGTYYEQYF. As DNA, the CDR3 is TGTGCCAGCTCACTTGGGACTAGCGGGACCTATTACGAGCAGTACTTC.

This chain links TRBV5-1 with TRBJ1-1; D may be TRBD1 (5 bases). The germline V gene encodes CDR1 SGHRS and CDR2 YFSETQ. V lost 5 bases, J lost 2 bases, and 10 bases lay in between. The CDR3 sequence is 13 residues long. CDR3 DNA sequence: TGCGCCAGCAGGAACCAGGGAAACACTGAAGCTTTCTTT. It encodes CASRNQGNTEAFF.

This rearrangement joins TRBV5-1 to TRBJ1-6; D gene uncertain. The CDR3 has 16 residues. CDR1 is SGHRS and CDR2 is YFSETQ in the germline V gene. The V end was cut by 0 bases, the J end by 3 bases, with 10 bases between. The DNA of the CDR3 is TGCGCCAGCAGCTTGGACCGGGGAGACTATAATTCACCCCTCCACTTT. Its protein is CASSLDRGDYNSPLHF.

V is TRBV7-2 and J is TRBJ2-5; 9 bases line up with TRBD1. Germline V gives CDR1 SGHTA, CDR2 FQGNSA. CDR3 length: 15 amino acids. V shed 0 bases and J 4 bases; nucleotides not matched to a gene: 3. CDR3 coding DNA: TGTGCCAGCAGCTTAGCGACAGGGGGAAGAGAGACCCAGTACTTC. This sequence encodes CASSLATGGRETQYF.

This sequence joins TRBV30 and TRBJ2-3, with 8 bases that match TRBD2. Trimming removed 0 bases from V and 6 bases from J; junction bases left unmatched: 11. The V gene's germline CDR1 is GTSNPN and CDR2 SVGIG (reference sequence). This CDR3 contains 16 residues. CDR3 amino acids: CAWSVSGTSIGDTQYF. The CDR3 DNA follows: TGTGCCTGGAGTGTCTCCGGGACTAGTATCGGGGATACGCAGTATTTT.

This clone was seen a single time. The chain has TRBV19 and TRBJ2-6; D may be TRBD1 (6 bases). Germline loops: CDR1 LNHDA, CDR2 SQIVND (reference sequence). CDR3 length: 15 residues. With 7 bases removed from V and 0 bases from J, the gap between germline ends came to 10 bases. The CDR3 DNA reads as TGTGCCAGTATCTCACAGGGCTCTGGGGCCAACGTCCTGACTTTC. Protein: CASISQGSGANVLTF. Complete variable domain (other parts from reference TRBV19 and TRBJ2-6): DGGITQSPKYLFRKEGQNVTLSCEQNLNHDAMYWYRQDPGQGLRLIYYSQIVNDFQKGDIAEGYSVSREKKESFPLTVTSAQKNPTAFYLCASISQGSGANVLTFGAGSRLTVL.

V gene TRBV7-9 combines with J gene TRBJ2-3; TRBD2 might be the D (6 bases). Per germline, CDR1 SEHNR and CDR2 FQNEAQ (reference sequence). Trimming shortened V by 5 bases and J by 0 bases, and 12 bases separated the two germline ends. This CDR3 comprises 15 residues. The CDR3 DNA reads as TGTGCCAGCAGCCTACCGGGACTCAGCACAGATACGCAGTATTTT. It yields the protein CASSLPGLSTDTQYF.

The chain is built from TRBV9 and TRBJ2-7; 7 bases fit TRBD1. The CDR3 is 13 amino acids. Unmatched junction bases numbered 4, after V lost 3 bases and J lost 4 bases. The germline V gene has CDR1 SGDLS and CDR2 YYNGEE. The CDR3 loop reads CASSATGQYEQYF. The CDR3 DNA sequence: TGTGCCAGCAGCGCCACGGGACAGTACGAGCAGTACTTC.

The rearrangement uses TRBV4-2 and TRBJ2-7; D might be TRBD1 (7 bases). The CDR3 runs 15 residues. V gave up 6 bases and J gave up 1 base, with 16 bases separating them. The germline gives CDR1 LGHNA, CDR2 YNFKEQ. The DNA for the CDR3 is TGTGCCAGCAGGGAGGGGGCGAGTAAGTCCTACGAGCAGTACTTC. Translating gives CASREGASKSYEQYF.